The 31 T cell receptor beta chains reported below all come from one sample, sequenced in a study of blood T cell repertoires in COVID-19. Method: immunoSEQ multiplex PCR; TCRdb's copy keeps in-frame clones and lacks some. The sample comprises around 300,000 clones, approximately 89% of which are singletons, and around 4.6% rests with the top ten. Specimen: PBMCs or T cells enriched from blood (not recorded which). Receptor source: a man aged 25 to 45 who had recovered from COVID-19.

The rearrangement uses TRBV21-1 and TRBJ1-2. TRBV21-1 is termed a pseudogene. The CDR3 is 14 residues long. CDR3 bases: TGTGCCAGCAGCAGAGGTTGGGACTTCTATGGCTACACCTTC. It translates to CASSRGWDFYGYTF.

The gene calls are TRBV11-1 and TRBJ1-1, with TRBD1 identical over 7 bases. J was trimmed by 1 base and V by 5 bases; bases with no gene match: 4. This CDR3 is built from 14 residues. Per germline, CDR1 SGHAT and CDR2 FQDESV (reference sequence). CDR3 bases: TGTGCCAGCAGCCCCGGGACAGCGAACACTGAAGCTTTCTTT. This sequence encodes CASSPGTANTEAFF.

The chain uses TRBV7-8 and TRBJ2-1; 8 bases are shared with TRBD2. V lost 4 bases to trimming and J lost 2 bases; unmatched junction nucleotides: 7. CDR1 and CDR2 (germline): SGHVS, FQNEAQ. The CDR3 consists of 16 residues. As DNA, the CDR3 is TGTGCCAGCAGCTACCTTACCGGGGGGGCCTACAATGAGCAGTTCTTC. It specifies CASSYLTGGAYNEQFF.

The count of this clone is one. The chain employs TRBV7-9 and TRBJ2-7; D gene uncertain. The CDR3 covers 15 residues. Germline V lookup: CDR1 SEHNR, CDR2 FQNEAQ (reference sequence). Trimming shortened V by 1 base and J by 6 bases, and 16 bases separated the two germline ends. The CDR3 region is CASSLGRPGFSEQYF. The CDR3 region has the DNA TGTGCCAGCAGCTTAGGCCGCCCGGGTTTTTCCGAGCAGTACTTC.

This clone was counted a single time. This sequence joins TRBV19 and TRBJ2-1; 7 bases are a match to TRBD1. This CDR3 region has 16 residues. V lost 3 bases to trimming and J lost 2 bases; unmatched junction nucleotides: 7. Germline CDR1 is LNHDA and CDR2 is SQIVND (reference sequence). This CDR3 reads CASSIYQGETYNEQFF. CDR3 DNA sequence: TGTGCCAGTAGTATTTACCAGGGGGAGACCTACAATGAGCAGTTCTTC.

V is TRBV11-2 and J is TRBJ1-2, with a weak D call TRBD1 (6 bases). The CDR3 has 15 amino acids. V was shortened by 2 bases and J by 7 bases, with 17 bases between the two germline ends. Germline V gene sequence: CDR1 SGHAT, CDR2 FQNNGV. CDR3 region: CASSLLQGSIFGYTF. The CDR3 region has the DNA TGTGCCAGCAGCTTACTACAGGGAAGCATTTTTGGCTACACCTTC.

This clone was found once. The chain has TRBV9 and TRBJ2-5; 12 bases are a match to TRBD2. The CDR3 contains 15 residues. Germline CDR1 and CDR2: SGDLS and YYNGEE. The J segment lost 4 bases and the V segment lost 4 bases, leaving 5 bases of the junction unmatched. The CDR3 DNA reads TGTGCCAGCAGCCCGACGGGACTAGCGGGAGAGACCCAGTACTTC. Its translation: CASSPTGLAGETQYF.

V gene TRBV19 combines with J gene TRBJ2-3; D may be TRBD2 (6 bases). Trimming removed 3 bases at V and 0 bases at J, with 19 bases between. The CDR3 has 18 residues. Germline CDR1 and CDR2: LNHDA and SQIVND (reference sequence). CDR3 in DNA: TGTGCCAGTAGTATGGTAGCGGTTCTCCCAAGTAGCACAGATACGCAGTATTTT. Translating gives CASSMVAVLPSSTDTQYF.

As DNA, the CDR3 is TGCGCCAGCAGCTTGGAGAGGTTGAACACTGAAGCTTTCTTT. Translation gives CASSLERLNTEAFF. The chain combines TRBV5-1 with TRBJ1-1; no reliable D call. Trimming shortened V by 0 bases and J by 0 bases, and 6 bases separated the two germline ends. This CDR3 region has 14 residues. CDR1 and CDR2 from the germline V gene are SGHRS and YFSETQ.

The chain couples TRBV5-1 to TRBJ1-5; D gene unclear. V was cut by 5 bases and J by 4 bases, with 10 bases left in between. Germline loops: CDR1 SGHRS, CDR2 YFSETQ. This CDR3 comprises 13 residues. The CDR3 DNA is TGCGCCAGCAGTTCCGAGGGAAATCAGCCCCAGCATTTT. It yields the protein CASSSEGNQPQHF.

The gene calls are TRBV5-3 and TRBJ2-7; 14 positions agree with TRBD2. TRBV5-3 is labeled an ORF, and its function is uncertain. V lost 3 bases and J lost 2; bases outside the gene matches: 7. This CDR3 region has 17 residues. Here the CDR3 DNA reads TGTGCCAGAAGCTCCGGACTAGCGGGGGGCCGGGCCTACGAGCAGTACTTC. Protein sequence: CARSSGLAGGRAYEQYF.

CDR3 DNA sequence: TGTGCCAGCAGTTATTTATTCGGGGATCAGTTCTTC. This translates into CASSYLFGDQFF. The chain uses TRBV6-6 and TRBJ2-1, with a tentative D call TRBD2 (5 bases). In germline, CDR1 is MNHNY, CDR2 SVGAGI (reference sequence). The CDR3 spans 12 residues. V was pared by 3 bases and J by 13 bases, with 13 bases between.

The chain couples TRBV23-1 to TRBJ2-7; weak D call: TRBD2 (6 bases). TRBV23-1 is an open reading frame whose function is uncertain. The CDR3 covers 16 residues. Trimming left V 3 bases short and J 3 bases short, with 18 bases between. The CDR3: CASSHPAGGNGYEQYF. In DNA form, the CDR3 reads TGCGCCAGCAGTCACCCCGCCGGGGGAAACGGCTACGAGCAGTACTTC.

The J gene is TRBJ1-1, the V gene TRBV5-1; 7 positions match TRBD1. This CDR3 contains 14 residues. The V gene's germline CDR1 is SGHRS and CDR2 YFSETQ. The junction had 5 bases not matched to a gene; V was cut back by 4 bases and J by 2 bases. CDR3 nucleotide sequence: TGCGCCAGCAGCCTCCGGGACAGCAACACTGAAGCTTTCTTT. This codes for CASSLRDSNTEAFF. Drawing the rest from reference TRBV5-1 and TRBJ1-1, the complete variable domain is KAGVTQTPRYLIKTRGQQVTLSCSPISGHRSVSWYQQTPGQGLQFLFEYFSETQRNKGNFPGRFSGRQFSNSRSEMNVSTLELGDSALYLCASSLRDSNTEAFFGQGTRLTVV.

This clone was detected only a few times. The rearrangement uses TRBV20-1 and TRBJ2-7, with D possibly matching TRBD1 (5 bases). Germline CDR1 and CDR2: DFQATT and SNEGSKA (reference sequence). V lost 3 bases and J 3 bases, leaving 9 bases between the germline ends. This CDR3 has 12 amino acids. CDR3 sequence reads: CSASTGYYEQYF. The CDR3 DNA sequence: TGCAGTGCTAGTACAGGTTACTACGAGCAGTACTTC.

The rearrangement joins TRBV11-3 to TRBJ2-3; TRBD2 matches at 7 bases. The ends lost 5 bases at V and 2 bases at J; junction bases unmatched: 10. CDR1 is SGHNT and CDR2 is YENEEA in the germline V gene. This CDR3 is built from 16 residues. CDR3 in DNA: TGTGCCAGCAGCCTAACGGGGGGAGGTAACACAGATACGCAGTATTTT. It translates to CASSLTGGGNTDTQYF. Variable domain in full (rest from reference TRBV11-3 and TRBJ2-3): EAGVVQSPRYKIIEKKQPVAFWCNPISGHNTLYWYLQNLGQGPELLIRYENEEAVDDSQLPKDRFSAERLKGVDSTLKIQPAELGDSAVYLCASSLTGGGNTDTQYFGPGTRLTVL.

The rearrangement joins TRBV15 to TRBJ2-3; 10 bases agree with TRBD1. The junction had 6 bases not matched to a gene; V was cut back by 3 bases and J by 0 bases. The CDR3 runs to 17 residues. CDR1 is LNHNV, CDR2 YYDKDF, per germline (reference sequence). CDR3 bases: TGTGCCACCAGCAGCCTCTGGGACAGGGGTAGCACAGATACGCAGTATTTT. The encoded protein is CATSSLWDRGSTDTQYF.

CDR3 loop: CASSARDGSSYNEQFF. The CDR3 coding sequence is TGTGCCAGCAGCGCCCGGGACGGGAGCTCCTACAATGAGCAGTTCTTC. The genes are TRBV7-9 and TRBJ2-1, with D tentatively TRBD2 (6 bases). From germline, CDR1 is SEHNR and CDR2 FQNEAQ (reference sequence). This CDR3 contains 16 residues. V lost 5 bases to trimming and J lost 0 bases, with 14 bases between them.

J is TRBJ1-6 and V is TRBV21-1; the DNA was not used to check the table's D call, TRBD1. TRBV21-1 is a pseudogene. The CDR3 totals 15 residues. CDR3 in DNA: TGTGCCAGCCGGCACCGGACAGGGAGTTCTTCACCCCTCCACTTT. As protein: CASRHRTGSSSPLHF.

The table lists this clone with a few counts. The chain is built from TRBV11-2 and TRBJ1-1; D is unclear. The germline V gene encodes CDR1 SGHAT and CDR2 FQNNGV. Trimming cost V 3 bases and J 0 bases, with 8 bases left between them. The CDR3 extends over 14 amino acids. The CDR3 region is CASSLEYMNTEAFF. DNA for the CDR3: TGTGCCAGCAGCTTGGAGTACATGAACACTGAAGCTTTCTTT.

The chain combines TRBV6-1 with TRBJ2-3; TRBD1 might be the D (6 bases). Germline CDR1 is MNHNS and CDR2 is SASEGT. This CDR3 is built from 17 residues. Trimming stripped 4 bases from V and 4 bases from J, with 21 bases between. CDR3 protein: CASSVKPGHPGPDTQYF. In DNA, the CDR3 is TGTGCCAGCAGTGTGAAGCCGGGACACCCGGGACCAGATACGCAGTATTTT.

The chain has TRBV5-1 and TRBJ2-2; 7 nucleotides align to TRBD2. V was clipped by 4 bases and J by 5 bases; unmatched bases: 17. Germline V CDR1 and CDR2: SGHRS, YFSETQ. This CDR3 has 18 amino acids. Here the CDR3 DNA reads TGCGCCAGCAGCCCTTTGGGAGGGCAGCCTCGGGGTACCGGGGAGCTGTTTTTT. Residues: CASSPLGGQPRGTGELFF. Variable domain in full (rest from reference TRBV5-1 and TRBJ2-2): KAGVTQTPRYLIKTRGQQVTLSCSPISGHRSVSWYQQTPGQGLQFLFEYFSETQRNKGNFPGRFSGRQFSNSRSEMNVSTLELGDSALYLCASSPLGGQPRGTGELFFGEGSRLTVL.

The chain employs TRBV14 and TRBJ1-2; no clear D. Germline CDR1 is SGHDN and CDR2 is FVKESK. CDR3 size: 15 residues. V shed 5 bases and J shed 2 bases, with 15 bases lying between them. The CDR3, as DNA: TGTGCCAGCAGCAACCTCGAAGGCAGGAACTATGGCTACACCTTC. It yields the protein CASSNLEGRNYGYTF.

This clone was detected only a few times. The rearrangement links TRBV11-2 to TRBJ1-1; D gene ambiguous. Trimming cost V 1 base and J 0 bases, with 18 bases left between them. The CDR3 spans 18 residues. CDR1 SGHAT and CDR2 FQNNGV come from the germline V gene. As DNA, the CDR3 is TGTGCCAGCAGCTTAGCCCCCGCGGCAGTAACCATGAACACTGAAGCTTTCTTT. Protein sequence: CASSLAPAAVTMNTEAFF.

In its sample, this clone was seen once. V and J are TRBV9 and TRBJ1-2; maybe TRBD1 (5 bases). The CDR3 spans 14 residues. V gave up 3 bases and J gave up 4 bases, with 13 bases separating them. Per germline, CDR1 SGDLS and CDR2 YYNGEE. CDR3 sequence: CASSDSDSPYGYTF. DNA for the CDR3: TGTGCCAGCAGCGACAGCGACAGTCCCTATGGCTACACCTTC. Full variable domain (missing parts from reference TRBV9 and TRBJ1-2): DSGVTQTPKHLITATGQRVTLRCSPRSGDLSVYWYQQSLDQGLQFLIQYYNGEERAKGNILERFSAQQFPDLHSELNLSSLELGDSALYFCASSDSDSPYGYTFGSGTRLTVV.

J is TRBJ2-1 and V is TRBV9; the D is unclear. The CDR3 covers 14 residues. V shed 0 bases and J shed 3 bases, with 7 bases lying between them. Germline V gene sequence: CDR1 SGDLS, CDR2 YYNGEE. The CDR3 coding sequence is TGTGCCAGCAGCGTAGCTAGATTCTACAATGAGCAGTTCTTC. It specifies CASSVARFYNEQFF.

The genes are TRBV28 and TRBJ2-1; tentatively, D is TRBD1 (7 bases). The germline V gene encodes CDR1 MDHEN and CDR2 SYDVKM. CDR3 length equals 14 residues. V lost 8 bases, J lost 8 bases, and 19 bases lay in between. DNA for the CDR3: TGTGCCAGCGCCCTCAGGGGGGCACGGTATGAGCAGTTCTTC. This gives the protein CASALRGARYEQFF.

The rearrangement joins TRBV9 to TRBJ2-7; 12 positions agree with TRBD1. CDR1 and CDR2 from the germline V gene are SGDLS and YYNGEE. The CDR3 runs 14 residues. Unmatched junction bases numbered 7, after V lost 4 bases and J lost 8 bases. CDR3 residues: CASSPPGQGAKQYF. CDR3 nucleotides: TGTGCCAGCAGCCCGCCGGGACAGGGGGCGAAGCAGTACTTC. The full variable domain, completed using reference TRBV9 and TRBJ2-7, is DSGVTQTPKHLITATGQRVTLRCSPRSGDLSVYWYQQSLDQGLQFLIQYYNGEERAKGNILERFSAQQFPDLHSELNLSSLELGDSALYFCASSPPGQGAKQYFGPGTRLTVT.

The chain joins TRBV5-6 to TRBJ1-2; D remains unclear. V was trimmed by 0 bases and J by 0 bases, leaving 9 bases between them. Germline V gene lookup returns CDR1 SGHDT and CDR2 YYEEEE. This CDR3 comprises 15 residues. Here the CDR3 reads CASSLAARTNYGYTF. The DNA of the CDR3 is TGTGCCAGCAGCTTGGCTGCCAGGACTAACTATGGCTACACCTTC.

The V gene is TRBV6-5, the J gene TRBJ1-2; D is unresolved. The CDR3 has 15 amino acids. Trimming took off 1 base at V and 0 bases at J, with 9 bases between the two ends. From germline, CDR1 is MNHEY and CDR2 SVGAGI. The CDR3 region is CASSYLARTNYGYTF. CDR3 nucleotides: TGTGCCAGCAGTTACTTAGCCAGAACTAACTATGGCTACACCTTC.

This clone has just a few counts. Other DNA sequences of this sample code for an identical CDR3. This sequence joins TRBV12-3 or TRBV12-4 and TRBJ1-5, with TRBD1 identical over 7 bases. The CDR3 has 13 amino acids. With V trimmed by 6 bases and J by 4 bases, 3 bases remained unmatched. CDR3 loop: CASSQQGNQPQHF. The CDR3 nucleotides are TGTGCCAGCAGCCAACAGGGGAATCAGCCCCAGCATTTT.